A selection of T cell receptor beta chains follows, all from one sample in a study of T cell repertoires in cytomegalovirus infection. MiXCR, run by TCRdb on the reads, gives a single entry per CDR3 protein. The repertoire includes about 300,000 distinct CDR3 sequences, approximately 8.9% of them detected once, and 2.5% sits in the top ten. The specimen was PBMCs. Source of these receptors: a human donor in good health (CMV status not recorded). Some clones in this sample may be carry-over from other donors' samples. Both conserved end residues are part of each CDR3. D genes are given only for firm matches. Not all rows give a size; the values are once, few, many and, for expanded clones, a class.

size: many
D: NA
V: TRBV29-1
J: TRBJ2-1
DNA: TGCAGCGTTGTAATTCTGGGGACCCCCTACAATGAGCAGTTCTTC
CDR3: CSVVILGTPYNEQFF

size: many
D: NA
V: TRBV7-9
J: TRBJ1-1
DNA: TGTGCCAGCACCCTTTCGGCGGTGGGTGAAGCTTTCTTT
CDR3: CASTLSAVGEAFF

size: few
D: NA
V: TRBV9
J: TRBJ2-2
DNA: TGTGCCAGCAACGCAGGGAAGGACACCGGGGAGCTGTTTTTT
CDR3: CASNAGKDTGELFF

size: many
D: NA
V: TRBV14
J: TRBJ2-1
DNA: TGTGCCAGCAGTGCCGAGCCTTCCTACAATGAGCAGTTCTTC
CDR3: CASSAEPSYNEQFF

size: few
D: NA
V: TRBV24-1
J: TRBJ2-1
DNA: TGTGCCACCAGTGATAATCAGGGGCAAAGGAATGAGCAGTTCTTC
CDR3: CATSDNQGQRNEQFF

size: many
D: TRBD2
V: TRBV7-3
J: TRBJ2-5
DNA: TGTGCCAGCAGCTTAACGGGGAGCGGGGGACAAGAGACCCAGTACTTC
CDR3: CASSLTGSGGQETQYF

size: NA
D: NA
V: TRBV20-1
J: TRBJ2-1
DNA: TGCAGTGCTAGAGGCAGAACCTACTACAATGAGCAGTTCTTC
CDR3: CSARGRTYYNEQFF

size: few
D: NA
V: TRBV7-9
J: TRBJ1-4
DNA: TGTGCCAGCAGCCGCCGGGACACCAATGAAAAACTGTTTTTT
CDR3: CASSRRDTNEKLFF

size: many
D: TRBD1
V: TRBV29-1
J: TRBJ1-2
DNA: TGCAGCGCAGTGGACAGGAGGGCATATGGCTACACCTTC
CDR3: CSAVDRRAYGYTF

size: many
D: TRBD2
V: TRBV7-8
J: TRBJ2-3
DNA: TGTGCCAGCAGCCCCCTCTCTAAGCTAGCGGGAGGTGGCGCCCGAAACACAGATACGCAGTATTTT
CDR3: CASSPLSKLAGGGARNTDTQYF

size: NA
D: TRBD1
V: TRBV6-5
J: TRBJ2-5
DNA: TGTGCCAGCAGTTCCGACAGGGGTGGGTCCCAGTACTTC
CDR3: CASSSDRGGSQYF

size: many
D: NA
V: TRBV7-3
J: TRBJ2-2
DNA: TGTGCCAGCAGCCGAGGAACTACCATGGGCACCGGGGAGCTGTTTTTT
CDR3: CASSRGTTMGTGELFF

size: many
D: NA
V: TRBV20-1
J: TRBJ1-2
DNA: TGCAGTGCCCCCAGATTCGGGACCGCGAAAAAAGGCTACACCTTC
CDR3: CSAPRFGTAKKGYTF

size: many
D: TRBD1
V: TRBV28
J: TRBJ2-5
DNA: TGTGCCAGCAGTCCTGACAGGGGAAGAGTCGAGACCCAGTACTTC
CDR3: CASSPDRGRVETQYF

size: many
D: NA
V: TRBV28
J: TRBJ1-2
DNA: TGTGCCAGCAGTTCCCGGGAAGGGCTCTATGGCTACACCTTC
CDR3: CASSSREGLYGYTF

size: NA
D: NA
V: TRBV5-1
J: TRBJ2-3
DNA: TGCGCCAGCAGCCTTGTTCCGTGGGACCCTAAGGATACGCAGTATTTT
CDR3: CASSLVPWDPKDTQYF

size: many
D: NA
V: TRBV6-6
J: TRBJ2-4
DNA: TGTGCCAGCAATCGGGCGGAGGCGGGTAGGAACATTCAGTACTTC
CDR3: CASNRAEAGRNIQYF

size: many
D: NA
V: TRBV5-5
J: TRBJ1-1
DNA: TGTGCCAGCAGCCCGAGACAGAGGAACACTGAAGCTTTCTTT
CDR3: CASSPRQRNTEAFF

size: many
D: TRBD1
V: TRBV6-2/TRBV6-3
J: TRBJ2-2
DNA: TGTGCCAGCAGCCCTTTACAGGGGGGCACCGGGGAGCTGTTTTTT
CDR3: CASSPLQGGTGELFF

size: few
D: TRBD1
V: TRBV20-1
J: TRBJ1-5
DNA: TGCAGTGCTAGAAAAACCGGGACAGGGGATTCGCCCCAGCATTTT
CDR3: CSARKTGTGDSPQHF

size: many
D: NA
V: TRBV28
J: TRBJ2-5
DNA: TGTGCCAGCACTGATTTGGGGGCTCAAGAGACCCAGTACTTC
CDR3: CASTDLGAQETQYF

size: NA
D: NA
V: TRBV6-2/TRBV6-3
J: TRBJ1-5
DNA: TGTGCCAGCAGTTACACCCGGCAGGGAGGGGATCAGCCCCAGCATTTT
CDR3: CASSYTRQGGDQPQHF

size: many
D: NA
V: TRBV20-1
J: TRBJ1-3
DNA: TGCAGTGCCGCCCTGACAGGTTCTGGAAACACCATATATTTT
CDR3: CSAALTGSGNTIYF

size: many
D: TRBD2
V: TRBV7-2
J: TRBJ2-5
DNA: TGTGCCACCAGCGGCGGGGGGTCCCAAGAGACCCAGTACTTC
CDR3: CATSGGGSQETQYF

size: many
D: NA
V: TRBV6-2/TRBV6-3
J: TRBJ1-1
DNA: TGTGCCGGACGCAATGCCTGGAACACTGAAGCTTTCTTT
CDR3: CAGRNAWNTEAFF

size: NA
D: TRBD2
V: TRBV5-1
J: TRBJ2-2
DNA: TGCGCCAGCAGCAGGATGACTAGCGTGAACACCGGGGAGCTGTTTTTT
CDR3: CASSRMTSVNTGELFF

size: many
D: TRBD1
V: TRBV20-1
J: TRBJ2-7
DNA: TGCAGTGCTAGAGATCACGGGACAGCCTACGAGCAGTACTTC
CDR3: CSARDHGTAYEQYF

size: NA
D: TRBD1
V: TRBV5-4
J: TRBJ1-1
DNA: TGTGCCAGCACCAAGGACAGGGGCAACACTGAAGCTTTCTTT
CDR3: CASTKDRGNTEAFF

size: many
D: NA
V: TRBV12-3/TRBV12-4
J: TRBJ1-6
DNA: TGTGCCAGCAGTTTGTACGGTATAGAGAATTCACCCCTCCACTTT
CDR3: CASSLYGIENSPLHF

size: many
D: TRBD1
V: TRBV7-6
J: TRBJ1-1
DNA: TGTGCCAGCAGCTGGGGGACAGGGGGCTTGGTGAACACTGAAGCTTTCTTT
CDR3: CASSWGTGGLVNTEAFF

size: many
D: NA
V: TRBV29-1
J: TRBJ1-3
DNA: TGCAGCGTTGAGACACAGGACCGCTCTGGAAACACCATATATTTT
CDR3: CSVETQDRSGNTIYF

size: few
D: NA
V: TRBV19
J: TRBJ2-3
DNA: TGTGCCACTTTAAGGGGGGGGAGCACAGATACGCAGTATTTT
CDR3: CATLRGGSTDTQYF

size: NA
D: TRBD1
V: TRBV28
J: TRBJ1-5
DNA: TGTGCCAGCAGTTCTCCCACAGGGGGCAATCAGCCCCAGCATTTT
CDR3: CASSSPTGGNQPQHF

size: many
D: NA
V: TRBV7-2
J: TRBJ2-1
DNA: TGTGCCAGCAGCTTAGACGTATCCCAGTTCTTC
CDR3: CASSLDVSQFF

size: many
D: NA
V: TRBV6-1
J: TRBJ2-5
DNA: TGTGCCAGCAGTGAATCCGGGTACGGCGTGGAGACCCAGTACTTC
CDR3: CASSESGYGVETQYF

size: many
D: TRBD1
V: TRBV2
J: TRBJ2-1
DNA: TGTGCCAGCGGTCAGTCGGGACAGTTATACAATGAGCAGTTCTTC
CDR3: CASGQSGQLYNEQFF

size: NA
D: TRBD2
V: TRBV7-2
J: TRBJ2-3
DNA: TGTGCCAGCAGCTTCTCCCTACTAGCGAACACAGATACGCAGTATTTT
CDR3: CASSFSLLANTDTQYF

size: many
D: NA
V: TRBV5-5
J: TRBJ1-1
DNA: TGTGCCAGCAGCCTAACCGGGACATCTACTGAAGCTTTCTTT
CDR3: CASSLTGTSTEAFF

size: many
D: NA
V: TRBV20-1
J: TRBJ1-2
DNA: TGCAGTGCTTATCGGACGGGTGGCTACACCTTC
CDR3: CSAYRTGGYTF

size: many
D: NA
V: TRBV20-1
J: TRBJ1-2
DNA: TGCAGTGCCTATTCCACAGATAACTATGGCTACACCTTC
CDR3: CSAYSTDNYGYTF

size: many
D: NA
V: TRBV6-1
J: TRBJ2-1
DNA: TGTGCCAGCAGTTACGGCGGGACAGTTTACAATGAGCAGTTCTTC
CDR3: CASSYGGTVYNEQFF

size: many
D: NA
V: TRBV7-9
J: TRBJ2-5
DNA: TGTGCCAGCAGCTTAGTAACGGGTGTGACAGAGACCCAGTACTTC
CDR3: CASSLVTGVTETQYF

size: many
D: NA
V: TRBV12-3/TRBV12-4
J: TRBJ2-5
DNA: TGTGCCAGCAGTTCCCGGGGGACCCAGTACTTC
CDR3: CASSSRGTQYF